This entry is about one T cell receptor beta chain. The antigen is not known. The data originate from a study of shared clonotypes between healthy human individuals. Study-level findings and limits: The study found roughly 5% of naive CD4 clonotypes shared across a few donors.

Here immunoSEQ multiplex PCR was the method, and the copy in TCRdb shows in-frame clones only, minus some. The sample has under 550,000 clones, almost 97% seen once; the top ten hold 0.055% to 0.075%. Only Caucasian adults living in Nashville, Tennessee served as donors. Germline CDR1 SGDLS, CDR2 YYNGEE. The CDR3 is 14 residues long. The V end was cut by 0 bases, the J end by 5 bases, with 11 bases between. This rearrangement joins TRBV9 to TRBJ2-5; D is perhaps TRBD2 (6 bases). This clonotype was obtained from a woman in her thirties in good health. What was sequenced was naive CD4+ T cells sorted from blood. Indicated subset: CD45RA+ positively selected. CDR3 in amino acids: CASSVAGVGETQYF. Written as DNA, the CDR3 is TGTGCCAGCAGCGTAGCGGGAGTTGGTGAGACCCAGTACTTC.